These 6 T cell receptor beta chains were all obtained from the same sample, sequenced in a study of T-cell reconstitution after alpha-beta-depleted transplantation in children. Library preparation (for TCRbeta) was performed with unique molecular identifiers. TCRdb reanalysed the PCR reads using MiXCR and keeps one entry per CDR3 protein. The sample has hundreds of thousands of distinct CDR3 sequences, 15% to 20% seen once. Sequenced here: PBMCs, mostly from graft donor cells, sampled 360 days after TCRalphabeta/CD19-depleted stem cell transplant. These receptor sequences come from a male patient between 10 and 17 years old who had a stem cell transplant for acute lymphoblastic leukemia, so the T cells may come from the graft donor.

This clonotype was recorded at least ten times. The chain has TRBV9 and TRBJ2-6; a weak D match, TRBD1 (6 bases). The germline CDR1 and CDR2 sequences are SGDLS and YYNGEE. The CDR3 consists of 16 residues. V lost 4 bases to trimming and J lost 2 bases, with 13 bases between them. CDR3 coding DNA: TGTGCCAGCAGCTGGGGGCGGTCGACTGGGGCCAACGTCCTGACTTTC. Translated, it gives CASSWGRSTGANVLTF. The complete variable domain, with remaining parts taken from reference TRBV9 and TRBJ2-6, reads DSGVTQTPKHLITATGQRVTLRCSPRSGDLSVYWYQQSLDQGLQFLIQYYNGEERAKGNILERFSAQQFPDLHSELNLSSLELGDSALYFCASSWGRSTGANVLTFGAGSRLTVL.

This clonotype was observed a few times. This sequence joins TRBV29-1 and TRBJ2-1; TRBD1 matches 9 bases. Germline V CDR1 and CDR2: SQVTM, ANQGSEA. The junction had 10 bases not matched to a gene; V was cut back by 3 bases and J by 4 bases. The CDR3 runs to 16 residues. In DNA, the CDR3 is TGCAGCGTTGATGGAACCCGGGACAGGGCGTACAATGAGCAGTTCTTC. Amino acid sequence: CSVDGTRDRAYNEQFF.

This clonotype was recorded many times. The genes are TRBV12-3 or TRBV12-4 and TRBJ2-1, with 8 bases that match TRBD2. CDR3 length: 16 residues. The junction had 8 bases not matched to a gene; V was cut back by 2 bases and J by 5 bases. The CDR3 loop is CASSLRGGGYNNEQFF. The CDR3 nucleotides are TGTGCCAGCAGTTTAAGAGGCGGGGGGTACAACAATGAGCAGTTCTTC.

A note on this clonotype: Relative to the germline gene, one junction end is altered; a read error may explain this. This chain joins TRBV5-8 and TRBJ1-4, with D maybe TRBD1 (5 bases). The CDR3 has 10 amino acids. In germline, CDR1 is SGHTS, CDR2 YDEGEE. The CDR3 bases are TGTGCCAGCAGCTTGGCGAGACAGTCTTTT. Protein: CASSLARQSF.

In nucleotides, the CDR3 is TGTGCCAGCTCACCAGTATTAAAACACCGAGGGGGCTCCTACGAGCAGTACTTC. Protein product: CASSPVLKHRGGSYEQYF. The V and J genes are TRBV18 and TRBJ2-7, with D possibly being TRBD1 (6 bases). Germline CDR1 and CDR2: KGHSH and LQKENI. Trimming cost V 2 bases and J 0 bases, with 20 bases left between them. There are 18 residues in the CDR3. Combining the CDR3 with reference TRBV18 and TRBJ2-7 gives the whole variable domain NAGVMQNPRHLVRRRGQEARLRCSPMKGHSHVYWYRQLPEEGLKFMVYLQKENIIDESGMPKERFSAEFPKEGPSILRIQQVVRGDSAAYFCASSPVLKHRGGSYEQYFGPGTRLTVT.

This clonotype has more than one count but fewer than ten. In nucleotides, the CDR3 is TGCGCCAGCAGCTTGGCCTCGGCGGGACTAGCGGGAGACTACAATGAGCAGTTCTTC. It translates to CASSLASAGLAGDYNEQFF. The genes are TRBV5-1 and TRBJ2-1; 14 positions agree with TRBD2. CDR1 and CDR2 from the germline V gene are SGHRS and YFSETQ. The V segment lost 0 bases and the J segment 3 bases; nucleotides outside the gene matches: 8. The CDR3 sequence is 19 residues long.